Included here is one TCR beta chain sequence, with context. This entry is derived from a study of cytomegalovirus exposure and HLA in healthy donors. This CDR3 has 16 amino acids. The V gene end was trimmed by 0 bases and the J gene end by 3 bases; junction bases not matched to a gene: 2. Germline CDR1 KGHSH, CDR2 LQKENI. PCR employed 60 Vbeta and 13 Jbeta primers. Produced via immunoSEQ multiplex PCR; TCRdb's table is partial and in-frame only. The sample lists 70,000 to 85,000 clones, less than 80% occurring once. This receptor was taken from a man aged 40-50 years in good health and CMV-seropositive. The source material was PBMCs. The chain joins TRBV18 to TRBJ2-5; 12 bases are shared with TRBD2. CDR3 in amino acids: CASSPPLAGGKETQYF. The CDR3 DNA sequence: TGTGCCAGCTCACCACCCCTAGCGGGGGGGAAAGAGACCCAGTACTTC.